Following are 3 T cell receptor beta chains from one sample sequenced in a study of shared clonotypes between healthy human individuals. The data were produced by immunoSEQ multiplex PCR, yet TCRdb's version contains in-frame clones alone and is incomplete. The data show about 190,000 clones, approximately 60% seen once. Source material: memory CD4+ T cells sorted from blood. Subset denoted: CD45RA-negative fraction. The receptor set was obtained from a man between 25 and 39 years old in good health.

This clone has only a few counts. This chain links TRBV18 with TRBJ2-7; 9 bases agree with TRBD1. From germline, CDR1 is KGHSH and CDR2 LQKENI. J lost 7 bases, V lost 4 bases, and 11 bases had no gene match. CDR3 length equals 15 residues. CDR3 loop: CASSLKTGGWWEQYF. The CDR3 nucleotides are TGTGCCAGCTCACTGAAGACAGGGGGTTGGTGGGAGCAGTACTTC. Using reference TRBV18 and TRBJ2-7 for the parts outside the CDR3, the full variable domain is NAGVMQNPRHLVRRRGQEARLRCSPMKGHSHVYWYRQLPEEGLKFMVYLQKENIIDESGMPKERFSAEFPKEGPSILRIQQVVRGDSAAYFCASSLKTGGWWEQYFGPGTRLTVT.

This clone was picked up many times. The V and J genes are TRBV29-1 and TRBJ2-2, with TRBD2 matching 14 bases. The CDR3 totals 14 residues. CDR1 is SQVTM and CDR2 is ANQGSEA in the germline V gene. Trimming cost V 6 bases and J 6 bases; bases outside gene matches: 3. The CDR3: CSVRLAGGPGELFF. CDR3 nucleotides: TGCAGCGTACGACTAGCGGGAGGGCCCGGGGAGCTGTTTTTT.

The V gene is TRBV11-2, the J gene TRBJ2-1; D not certain. Germline V CDR1 and CDR2: SGHAT, FQNNGV. The V end lost 3 bases, the J end lost 5 bases, and 2 bases lay between the germline ends. This CDR3 comprises 11 residues. The CDR3 coding sequence is TGTGCCAGCAGCTTGGACAATGAGCAGTTCTTC. Its translation is CASSLDNEQFF.